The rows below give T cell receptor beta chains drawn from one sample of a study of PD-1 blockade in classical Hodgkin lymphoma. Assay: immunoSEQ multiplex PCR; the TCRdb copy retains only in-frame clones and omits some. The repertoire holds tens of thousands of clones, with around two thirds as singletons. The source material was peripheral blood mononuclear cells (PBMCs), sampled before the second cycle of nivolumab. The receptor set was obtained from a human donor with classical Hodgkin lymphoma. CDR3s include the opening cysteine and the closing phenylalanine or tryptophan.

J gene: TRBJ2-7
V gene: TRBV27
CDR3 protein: CASSLSGRSGSHEQYF

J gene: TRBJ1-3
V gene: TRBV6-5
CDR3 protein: CASSYPAGGAGNTIYF

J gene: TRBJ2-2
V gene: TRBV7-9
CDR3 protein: CASSLTRLGTGELFF

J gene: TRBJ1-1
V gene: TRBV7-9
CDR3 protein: CASSLGGAGNTEAFF

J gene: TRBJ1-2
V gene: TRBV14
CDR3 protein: CASSQNPNYGYTF

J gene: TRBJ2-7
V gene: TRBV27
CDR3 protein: CASRDRGEGQYF

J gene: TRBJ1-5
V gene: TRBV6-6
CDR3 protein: CASTLQGTTLQPQHF

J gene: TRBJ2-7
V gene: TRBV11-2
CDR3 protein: CASSLEGGGRAGEQYF

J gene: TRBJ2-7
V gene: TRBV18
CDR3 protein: CASSPPPPGDEQYF

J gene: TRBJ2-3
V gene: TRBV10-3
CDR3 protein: CAISEVTSTDTQYF

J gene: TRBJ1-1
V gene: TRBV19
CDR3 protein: CASSILRDPRRTEAFF

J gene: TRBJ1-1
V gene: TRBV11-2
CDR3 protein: CASSFAWNTEAFF

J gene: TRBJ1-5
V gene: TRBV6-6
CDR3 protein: CASSYSIGNQPQHF

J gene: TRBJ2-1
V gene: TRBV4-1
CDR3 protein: CASSQDIGGTTSAEQFF

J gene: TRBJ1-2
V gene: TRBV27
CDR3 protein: CASSKSGYTF

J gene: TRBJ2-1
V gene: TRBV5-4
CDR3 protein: CASSWGGGTLRNEQFF

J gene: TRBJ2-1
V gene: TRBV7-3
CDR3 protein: CASSPGLAPYNEQFF

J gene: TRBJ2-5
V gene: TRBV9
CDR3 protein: CASSADRGVPETQYF

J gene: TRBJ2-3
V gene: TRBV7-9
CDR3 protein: CASSALGGDTQYF

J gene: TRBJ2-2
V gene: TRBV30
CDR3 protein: CAWTLGVGTGELFF

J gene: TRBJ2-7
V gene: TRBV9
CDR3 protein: CASSVKPAYEQYF

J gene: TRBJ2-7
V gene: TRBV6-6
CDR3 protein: CASSYGTGHYEQYF

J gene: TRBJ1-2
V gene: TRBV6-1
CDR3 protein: CASTGRVGPNYGYTF

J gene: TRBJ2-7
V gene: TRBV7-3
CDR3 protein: CASSPQWGYEQYF

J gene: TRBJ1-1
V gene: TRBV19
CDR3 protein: CASSIWASSFF

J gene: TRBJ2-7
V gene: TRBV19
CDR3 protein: CASSIPLREQYF

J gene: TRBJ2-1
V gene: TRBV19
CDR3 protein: CASSMTLPGQGAYNEQFF

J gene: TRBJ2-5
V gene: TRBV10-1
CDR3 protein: CASSGSSMETQYF

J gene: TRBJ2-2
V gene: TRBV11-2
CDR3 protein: CASSVQYTGELFF

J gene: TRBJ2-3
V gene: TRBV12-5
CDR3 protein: CASASRGADTQYF

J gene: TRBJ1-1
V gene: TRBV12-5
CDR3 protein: CASGLGTVRTTEAFF

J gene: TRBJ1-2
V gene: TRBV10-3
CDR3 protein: CAIEDRANYGYTF

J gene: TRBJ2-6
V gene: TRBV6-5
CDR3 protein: CASSYGGTGANVLTF

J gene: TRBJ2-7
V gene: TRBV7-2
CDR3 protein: CASSLVGLAAYEQYF

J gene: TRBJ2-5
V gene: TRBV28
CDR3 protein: CASSLSETQYF

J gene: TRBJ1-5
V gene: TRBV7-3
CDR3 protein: CASSLWDGQPQHF

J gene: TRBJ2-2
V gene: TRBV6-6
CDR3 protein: CASSKQGGANTGELFF